Shown below are 11 T cell receptor beta chains from a single sample sequenced in a study of shared clonotypes between healthy human individuals. Only in-frame clones appear in the TCRdb table, and some are missing; sequencing was by immunoSEQ multiplex PCR. The table shows millions of clones, with around 93% occurring only once. Naive CD8 cells lacked CD45RO, underwent positive selection for CCR7 and left out terminally differentiated effector memory CD45RA+ cells. Sequenced input: naive CD8+ T cells from PBMCs. The receptor set was obtained from a young man in good health. Some clones in this sample may be carry-over from other donors' samples.

The V call is TRBV4-3, the J call TRBJ2-1, with D hard to call. V was shortened by 1 base and J by 5 bases, with 9 bases between the two germline ends. This CDR3 is 14 amino acids long. The germline CDR1 and CDR2 sequences are LGHNA and YSLEER. In DNA, the CDR3 is TGCGCCAGCAGCCAAGGGCGCCCTAACAATGAGCAGTTCTTC. It translates to CASSQGRPNNEQFF.

The V gene is TRBV2, the J gene TRBJ2-2; TRBD1 agrees at 7 bases. Germline CDR1 SNHLY, CDR2 FYNNEI. The CDR3 totals 14 residues. The V gene end was trimmed by 10 bases and the J gene end by 6 bases; junction bases not matched to a gene: 11. CDR3 nucleotide sequence: TGTGCCACTCTCAAGTGGCAGGGGGCCGGGGAGCTGTTTTTT. Translating it yields CATLKWQGAGELFF.

The V call is TRBV5-6, the J call TRBJ1-1, with 8 bases identical to TRBD1. CDR3 length: 18 amino acids. The J segment lost 1 base and the V segment lost 2 bases, leaving 13 bases of the junction unmatched. Germline-derived CDR1 and CDR2 are SGHDT and YYEEEE. The CDR3 nucleotides are TGTGCCAGCAGCTTCCCCAGGGGGCTGGGATTGGCGAACACTGAAGCTTTCTTT. Its protein is CASSFPRGLGLANTEAFF.

J is TRBJ2-7 and V is TRBV4-3; D not resolved. Germline V CDR1 and CDR2: LGHNA, YSLEER. With 3 bases removed from V and 3 bases from J, the gap between germline ends came to 9 bases. This CDR3 comprises 13 residues. CDR3 DNA sequence: TGCGCCAGCAGCCAGGTTCTTGGCTACGAGCAGTACTTC. Translating it yields CASSQVLGYEQYF.

The gene calls are TRBV7-9 and TRBJ1-6; 9 bases line up with TRBD1. The germline V gene encodes CDR1 SEHNR and CDR2 FQNEAQ (reference sequence). The CDR3 consists of 15 residues. V trimming: 1 base; J trimming: 6 bases; junction bases outside the gene matches: 1. This CDR3 is CASSLVDRGNSPLHF. The CDR3 bases are TGTGCCAGCAGCTTAGTGGACAGGGGTAATTCACCCCTCCACTTT.

V is TRBV19 and J is TRBJ2-2, with TRBD2 matching 10 bases. V lost 5 bases and J lost 1; bases outside the gene matches: 4. This CDR3 comprises 16 residues. The germline V gene has CDR1 LNHDA and CDR2 SQIVND (reference sequence). CDR3: CASSVSSGRNTGELFF. CDR3 DNA: TGTGCCAGTAGTGTTTCTAGCGGGAGGAACACCGGGGAGCTGTTTTTT.

CDR3 loop: CAISESPGQVSYEQYF. In DNA form, the CDR3 reads TGTGCCATCAGTGAGTCTCCGGGACAGGTCTCCTACGAGCAGTACTTC. This chain links TRBV10-3 with TRBJ2-7, with 8 bases lining up with TRBD1. Per the germline V gene, CDR1 is ENHRY and CDR2 is SYGVKD. The CDR3 is made up of 16 amino acids. J was trimmed by 0 bases and V by 0 bases; bases with no gene match: 4.

The gene calls are TRBV7-9 and TRBJ1-1; D uncertain. Trimming cost V 5 bases and J 5 bases, with 6 bases left between them. This CDR3 has 11 amino acids. CDR1 is SEHNR, CDR2 FQNEAQ, per germline (reference sequence). The CDR3 is CASSPATEAFF. Here the CDR3 DNA reads TGTGCCAGCAGCCCAGCGACTGAAGCTTTCTTT. Supplemented by reference TRBV7-9 and TRBJ1-1, the full variable domain reads DTGVSQNPRHKITKRGQNVTFRCDPISEHNRLYWYRQTLGQGPEFLTYFQNEAQLEKSRLLSDRFSAERPKGSFSTLEIQRTEQGDSAMYLCASSPATEAFFGQGTRLTVV.

V usage is TRBV4-3 and J usage is TRBJ2-3; D remains unclear. Germline CDR1 is LGHNA and CDR2 is YSLEER. The CDR3 extends over 16 amino acids. Trimming left V 0 bases short and J 5 bases short, with 15 bases between. CDR3 amino acids: CASSQDVFPSVDTQYF. CDR3 DNA sequence: TGCGCCAGCAGCCAAGATGTTTTTCCCTCCGTAGATACGCAGTATTTT.

This chain links TRBV11-1 with TRBJ2-1, with 9 bases that match TRBD2. The V and J ends lost 3 bases and 5 bases, in that order; junction bases with no gene match: 5. The CDR3 extends over 15 amino acids. Germline V CDR1 and CDR2: SGHAT, FQDESV (reference sequence). CDR3 sequence: CASSFQREAHNEQFF. The DNA for the CDR3 is TGTGCCAGCAGCTTCCAGCGGGAGGCCCACAATGAGCAGTTCTTC.

The J gene is TRBJ1-5, the V gene TRBV28; no clear D. Germline V gives CDR1 MDHEN, CDR2 SYDVKM. The CDR3 runs to 15 residues. Trimming took 6 bases from V and 0 from J, leaving 12 bases between them. CDR3: CASRTGWLSNQPQHF. In DNA form, the CDR3 reads TGTGCCAGCAGGACGGGTTGGCTTAGCAATCAGCCCCAGCATTTT. The variable domain in full, with the rest retrieved from reference TRBV28 and TRBJ1-5, is DVKVTQSSRYLVKRTGEKVFLECVQDMDHENMFWYRQDPGLGLRLIYFSYDVKMKEKGDIPEGYSVSREKKERFSLILESASTNQTSMYLCASRTGWLSNQPQHFGDGTRLSIL.